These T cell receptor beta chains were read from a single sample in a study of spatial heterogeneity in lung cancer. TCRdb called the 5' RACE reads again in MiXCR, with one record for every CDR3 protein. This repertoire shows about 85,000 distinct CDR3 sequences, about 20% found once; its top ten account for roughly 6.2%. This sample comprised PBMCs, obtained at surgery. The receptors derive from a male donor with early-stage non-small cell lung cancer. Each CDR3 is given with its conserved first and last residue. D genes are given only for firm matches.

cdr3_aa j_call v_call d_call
CASSLAMRTDTQYF TRBJ2-3 TRBV7-6 .
CASRIEQGRKNIQYF TRBJ2-4 TRBV28 TRBD1
CASRDVGEQYF TRBJ2-7 TRBV2 .
CASSPLGGSQETQYF TRBJ2-5 TRBV18 TRBD1
CSGSAALGDTQYF TRBJ2-3 TRBV29-1 .
CASSYQAGTEAFF TRBJ1-1 TRBV12-3/TRBV12-4 .
CAISDFLRDRDQPQHF TRBJ1-5 TRBV10-3 TRBD1
CASSPSSGPRVTDTQYF TRBJ2-3 TRBV7-8 TRBD2
CASSTQGTQETQYF TRBJ2-5 TRBV19 .
CASSLGTGTNYGYTF TRBJ1-2 TRBV4-2 TRBD1
CASGENYGYTF TRBJ1-2 TRBV9 .
CASSLAKNEQFF TRBJ2-1 TRBV19 .
CASNKGLDRGEQYF TRBJ2-7 TRBV6-2/TRBV6-3 .
CASSITGDLSYNEQFF TRBJ2-1 TRBV5-1 TRBD1
CASSGVGAGSSSYEQYF TRBJ2-7 TRBV6-4 TRBD2
CASSWARGAITDTQYF TRBJ2-3 TRBV5-4 .
CASSLTDTEAFF TRBJ1-1 TRBV5-1 .